The 20 T cell receptor beta chains below come from one sample, sequenced in a study of cytomegalovirus exposure and HLA in healthy donors. PCR was performed using 60 Vbeta and 13 Jbeta primers. Here immunoSEQ multiplex PCR was the method, and the copy in TCRdb shows in-frame clones only, minus some. The sample records 60,000 to 80,000 clones, around four fifths being singletons. Input material: PBMCs. The source of these receptors is a girl under 18 in good health and CMV-seropositive.

V and J are TRBV2 and TRBJ1-4; 10 nucleotides agree with TRBD1. Germline trimming cut 4 bases from V and 7 bases from J; bases unmatched to any gene: 3. CDR1 is SNHLY and CDR2 is FYNNEI in the germline V gene. This CDR3 comprises 14 residues. This CDR3 reads CASSGQGAGEKLFF. The DNA of the CDR3 is TGTGCCAGCAGTGGACAGGGGGCCGGTGAAAAACTGTTTTTT.

The chain couples TRBV7-9 to TRBJ2-1; D is undetermined. Germline lookup yields CDR1 SEHNR and CDR2 FQNEAQ (reference sequence). Trimming took 1 base from V and 9 from J, leaving 7 bases between them. The CDR3 totals 12 residues. In DNA form, the CDR3 reads TGTGCCAGCAGCTTAGGGAGCACTGAGCAGTTCTTC. It yields the protein CASSLGSTEQFF.

The J gene is TRBJ2-7, the V gene TRBV5-4; 10 bases match TRBD2. This CDR3 is built from 17 residues. Germline lookup yields CDR1 SGHNT and CDR2 YYREEE (reference sequence). Germline trimming cut 3 bases from V and 4 bases from J; bases unmatched to any gene: 13. The CDR3 DNA follows: TGTGCCAGCAGCTCCACCACTAGAAGCGGGGGGGCTTACGAGCAGTACTTC. The encoded protein is CASSSTTRSGGAYEQYF.

The chain carries TRBV7-9 and TRBJ1-3; D is uncertain. This CDR3 is built from 14 residues. Germline V gene sequence: CDR1 SEHNR, CDR2 FQNEAQ (reference sequence). Trimming removed 5 bases from V and 3 bases from J, with 11 bases in between. The CDR3 coding sequence is TGTGCCAGCAGCAAGACCGGAGGTGGAAACACCATATATTTT. Protein sequence: CASSKTGGGNTIYF.

The chain carries TRBV6-1 and TRBJ2-7; D possibly corresponds to TRBD2 (6 bases). Germline V CDR1 and CDR2: MNHNS, SASEGT. The CDR3 covers 14 residues. Trimming took 4 bases from V and 1 from J, leaving 11 bases between them. The CDR3 spells CASSVRDSSYEQYF. The CDR3 DNA reads as TGTGCCAGCAGTGTGCGGGATTCGTCCTACGAGCAGTACTTC.

This clone has just a few counts. The chain recombines TRBV30 with TRBJ1-1, with 7 nucleotides matching TRBD1. In germline, CDR1 is GTSNPN, CDR2 SVGIG (reference sequence). The V gene end was trimmed by 1 base and the J gene end by 7 bases; junction bases not matched to a gene: 9. The CDR3 covers 14 residues. CDR3 protein: CAWSEVTHRGEAFF. The CDR3, as DNA: TGTGCCTGGAGTGAGGTCACCCACAGGGGTGAAGCTTTCTTT.

V and J are TRBV25-1 and TRBJ1-2; D not certain. The CDR3 is made up of 13 amino acids. Trimming shortened V by 3 bases and J by 6 bases, and 11 bases separated the two germline ends. Germline values: CDR1 MGHDK, CDR2 SYGVNS. CDR3: CASSDLSGDGYTF. CDR3 DNA sequence: TGTGCCAGCAGTGACCTTTCAGGCGATGGCTACACCTTC.

The chain couples TRBV2 to TRBJ1-6; D is uncertain. Deletions cut 4 bases from V and 5 bases from J, with 18 bases between. There are 17 residues in the CDR3. CDR1 is SNHLY and CDR2 is FYNNEI in the germline V gene. The CDR3: CASSVSFSGSDNSPLHF. The CDR3 nucleotides are TGTGCCAGCAGTGTATCCTTTAGCGGTTCCGATAATTCACCCCTCCACTTT.

This chain links TRBV6-4 with TRBJ1-6, with a tentative D call TRBD1 (5 bases). The CDR3 loop spans 15 amino acids. V was clipped by 0 bases and J by 5 bases, with 8 bases between them. Germline CDR1 is MRHNA and CDR2 is SNTAGT. The CDR3 protein is CASSDSAGHNSPLHF. The CDR3 DNA is TGTGCCAGCAGTGACTCGGCAGGGCATAATTCACCCCTCCACTTT.

This chain joins TRBV4-1 and TRBJ2-1; 8 positions agree with TRBD2. The V gene end was trimmed by 6 bases and the J gene end by 6 bases; junction bases not matched to a gene: 13. The CDR3 is made up of 16 amino acids. Germline loops: CDR1 MGHRA, CDR2 YSYEKL. CDR3: CASSLSGITIGNEQFF. CDR3 nucleotide sequence: TGCGCCAGCAGTCTTAGCGGGATTACCATCGGCAATGAGCAGTTCTTC.

The chain couples TRBV7-9 to TRBJ2-1, with TRBD2 matching over 9 bases. There are 15 residues in the CDR3. The trim removed 2 bases at V and 8 bases at J, leaving 7 bases unmatched. The germline CDR1 and CDR2 sequences are SEHNR and FQNEAQ (reference sequence). In DNA form, the CDR3 reads TGTGCCAGCAGCTTAAGGGGTAGCGGGAGCTATGAGCAGTTCTTC. Translation gives CASSLRGSGSYEQFF.

V is TRBV4-3 and J is TRBJ1-2; TRBD1 matches at 7 bases. Losses at the gene ends were 1 base for V and 2 bases for J; bases not matched to a gene: 10. Germline V CDR1 and CDR2: LGHNA, YSLEER. CDR3 length: 17 residues. The chain's CDR3 is CASSQAYRGSLNYGYTF. CDR3 coding DNA: TGCGCCAGCAGCCAAGCCTACAGGGGCTCCCTCAACTATGGCTACACCTTC.

The genes are TRBV27 and TRBJ2-7; tentatively, D is TRBD2 (6 bases). V gave up 4 bases and J gave up 5 bases, with 15 bases separating them. The germline gives CDR1 MNHEY, CDR2 SMNVEV (reference sequence). The CDR3 has 14 residues. CDR3 amino acids: CASSWEAPGNEQYF. DNA for the CDR3: TGTGCCAGCAGTTGGGAGGCGCCGGGTAACGAGCAGTACTTC.

This clone was counted a few times. This sequence joins TRBV19 and TRBJ2-1; D is perhaps TRBD2 (5 bases). Trimming cost V 5 bases and J 10 bases, with 21 bases left between them. There are 15 residues in the CDR3. Germline-derived CDR1 and CDR2 are LNHDA and SQIVND (reference sequence). In nucleotides, the CDR3 is TGTGCCAGTAGTGCCCCACCCTTCGACTATCCAGAGCAGTTCTTC. Its protein product is CASSAPPFDYPEQFF. The full variable domain, rest sourced from reference TRBV19 and TRBJ2-1, is DGGITQSPKYLFRKEGQNVTLSCEQNLNHDAMYWYRQDPGQGLRLIYYSQIVNDFQKGDIAEGYSVSREKKESFPLTVTSAQKNPTAFYLCASSAPPFDYPEQFFGPGTRLTVL.

Regarding this clone: This sample also contains other DNA sequences that code for the same CDR3. This sequence joins TRBV6-5 and TRBJ2-3, with unresolved D. Trimming took 2 bases from V and 6 from J, leaving 12 bases between them. The germline gives CDR1 MNHEY, CDR2 SVGAGI. The CDR3 contains 14 residues. The CDR3 sequence is CASSYDKLRDTQYF. As DNA, the CDR3 is TGTGCCAGCAGTTACGATAAGCTCCGGGATACGCAGTATTTT.

The V call is TRBV11-3, the J call TRBJ2-1; no clear D gene. Germline values: CDR1 SGHNT, CDR2 YENEEA. The CDR3 has 15 amino acids. V was shortened by 6 bases and J by 0 bases, with 12 bases between the two germline ends. The CDR3 sequence is CASSKNSYSYNEQFF. The CDR3 DNA reads TGTGCCAGCAGTAAAAACAGCTACTCCTACAATGAGCAGTTCTTC. Looking up the rest from reference TRBV11-3 and TRBJ2-1 gives the full variable domain: EAGVVQSPRYKIIEKKQPVAFWCNPISGHNTLYWYLQNLGQGPELLIRYENEEAVDDSQLPKDRFSAERLKGVDSTLKIQPAELGDSAVYLCASSKNSYSYNEQFFGPGTRLTVL.

The V call is TRBV5-4, the J call TRBJ2-1; TRBD2 might be the D (6 bases). Germline-derived CDR1 and CDR2 are SGHNT and YYREEE (reference sequence). This CDR3 contains 13 residues. Trimming cost V 2 bases and J 7 bases, with 10 bases left between them. The CDR3 coding sequence is TGTGCCAGCAGCTTCGGGACTGTGAATGAGCAGTTCTTC. Translating it yields CASSFGTVNEQFF.

The genes are TRBV7-9 and TRBJ1-6, with D perhaps TRBD1 (5 bases). Germline CDR1 SEHNR, CDR2 FQNEAQ (reference sequence). V was clipped by 10 bases and J by 0 bases, with 16 bases between them. The CDR3 extends over 16 amino acids. The DNA of the CDR3 is TGTGCCACCGGCGGGGGGGTGAACTCCTATAATTCACCCCTCCACTTT. Protein product: CATGGGVNSYNSPLHF.

The CDR3 DNA sequence: TGTGCCTGGAGTTTAAGGGGAAATGAGCAGTTCTTC. This codes for CAWSLRGNEQFF. The chain recombines TRBV30 with TRBJ2-1; D possibly corresponds to TRBD1 (5 bases). The V end was cut by 2 bases, the J end by 7 bases, with 9 bases between. Germline CDR1 GTSNPN, CDR2 SVGIG (reference sequence). CDR3 size: 12 residues.

V and J are TRBV10-3 and TRBJ1-2, with TRBD1 identical over 7 bases. Germline V gene sequence: CDR1 ENHRY, CDR2 SYGVKD. V dropped 0 bases and J dropped 8; count of bases not matched to a gene: 6. The CDR3 has 14 amino acids. In DNA form, the CDR3 reads TGTGCCATCAGTGAGTCCGACAGGGCGGGAGGCTACACCTTC. Residues: CAISESDRAGGYTF.